This passage covers 32 T cell receptor beta chains from one sample sequenced in a study of T-cell reconstitution after alpha-beta-depleted transplantation in children. Findings and caveats of the study: The authors attributed T-cell counts and diversity one year after transplant mostly to newly produced T cells.

These receptors lack a known antigen. The TCRbeta library incorporated unique molecular identifiers. One entry per CDR3 protein, called by TCRdb with MiXCR from the PCR reads. The data contain 330,000 or so distinct CDR3 sequences, just over 7.5% of them singletons. The starting material was peripheral blood, obtained 360 days after TCRalphabeta/CD19-depleted stem cell transplant. Receptor source: a female patient aged 2-9 years who had a stem cell transplant for Fanconi anemia, so the T cells may come from the graft donor.

The chain uses TRBV20-1 and TRBJ2-4; 7 positions agree with TRBD2. V shed 6 bases, J shed 0 bases, and the junction held 8 bases outside the gene matches. The germline gives CDR1 DFQATT, CDR2 SNEGSKA (reference sequence). CDR3 length: 15 residues. The CDR3 sequence: CSAPVAGLAKNIQYF. CDR3 in DNA: TGCAGTGCCCCTGTAGCGGGCCTAGCCAAAAACATTCAGTACTTC.

The rearrangement joins TRBV5-1 to TRBJ2-7; the match to TRBD1 covers 7 bases. Unmatched junction bases numbered 14, after V lost 1 base and J lost 1 base. The CDR3 extends over 18 amino acids. Germline-derived CDR1 and CDR2 are SGHRS and YFSETQ. The chain's CDR3 is CASSLIGQATLSSYEQYF. The CDR3 nucleotides read TGCGCCAGCAGCTTGATTGGACAGGCTACCCTTTCGTCCTACGAGCAGTACTTC.

This clonotype appeared many times. DNA for the CDR3: TGTGCCAGCAGTTCCCCGGCCTACAGGGGCACTAATGAAAAACTGTTTTTT. Encoded protein: CASSSPAYRGTNEKLFF. V gene TRBV6-5 combines with J gene TRBJ1-4; 7 bases match TRBD1. Per germline, CDR1 MNHEY and CDR2 SVGAGI. This CDR3 has 17 residues. J gave up 2 bases and V 4 bases, and 10 bases lay outside the gene matches.

V gene TRBV10-3 combines with J gene TRBJ1-4, with 9 positions matching TRBD1. From germline, CDR1 is ENHRY and CDR2 SYGVKD. This CDR3 has 18 amino acids. V lost 8 bases and J lost 5; bases outside the gene matches: 18. The CDR3 is CAISRGTGMGRDNEKLFF. Here the CDR3 DNA reads TGTGCCATCTCCAGAGGGACAGGGATGGGAAGGGACAATGAAAAACTGTTTTTT.

This clonotype occurred a few times. The chain has TRBV27 and TRBJ2-3; 12 nucleotides agree with TRBD2. Germline CDR1 is MNHEY and CDR2 is SMNVEV (reference sequence). Unmatched junction bases numbered 7, after V lost 3 bases and J lost 0 bases. The CDR3 loop spans 18 amino acids. The CDR3 spells CASSLGLAGVVSTDTQYF. The CDR3 nucleotides read TGTGCCAGCAGTTTGGGACTAGCGGGCGTTGTAAGCACAGATACGCAGTATTTT.

The chain carries TRBV9 and TRBJ2-5; no clear D. Germline V CDR1 and CDR2: SGDLS, YYNGEE. The CDR3 contains 14 residues. Trimming took off 0 bases at V and 0 bases at J, with 6 bases between the two ends. The chain's CDR3 is CASSVVGNQETQYF. The CDR3 coding sequence is TGTGCCAGCAGCGTAGTCGGCAACCAAGAGACCCAGTACTTC.

In this sample, this clonotype turned up many times. This chain connects TRBV12-5 to TRBJ2-7; D not certain. The CDR3 runs to 10 residues. Germline V gene data show CDR1 as LGHNT and CDR2 as FRNRAP. The ends were cut back, 3 bases at V and 6 bases at J, with 3 bases in the middle. The CDR3 coding sequence is TGTGCTAGTGGTTTTGTCGAGCAGTACGTC. It is translated as CASGFVEQYV.

This clonotype was seen more than once but under ten times. This chain links TRBV7-2 with TRBJ2-2; D is undetermined. Trimming pared 3 bases from V and 0 bases from J, leaving 8 bases between. This CDR3 has 15 amino acids. Germline CDR1 is SGHTA and CDR2 is FQGNSA. For the CDR3, the DNA is TGTGCCAGCAGCTTTAGTACATCGAACACCGGGGAGCTGTTTTTT. It is translated as CASSFSTSNTGELFF.

This clonotype was detected ten times or more. The chain has TRBV4-2 and TRBJ2-5; TRBD2 matches 7 bases. The CDR3 extends over 14 amino acids. V shed 3 bases, J shed 2 bases, and the junction held 3 bases outside the gene matches. Germline values: CDR1 LGHNA, CDR2 YNFKEQ. CDR3 region: CASSHGEGQETQYF. The CDR3 region has the DNA TGTGCCAGCAGCCACGGGGAGGGACAAGAGACCCAGTACTTC.

The CDR3 DNA is TGTGCCAGCAGGTCCCCCACCTACGAGCAGTACTTC. Its protein is CASRSPTYEQYF. The gene calls are TRBV6-1 and TRBJ2-7; D uncertain. The CDR3 has 12 residues. Deletions cut 6 bases from V and 2 bases from J, with 8 bases between. Germline loops: CDR1 MNHNS, CDR2 SASEGT.

V is TRBV11-3 and J is TRBJ2-3; no reliable D call. The germline gives CDR1 SGHNT, CDR2 YENEEA. The length of the CDR3 is 13 residues. Trimming pared 8 bases from V and 2 bases from J, leaving 11 bases between. The CDR3 is CASLGGFTDTQYF. The CDR3 coding sequence is TGTGCCAGCTTAGGCGGTTTCACAGATACGCAGTATTTT.

This clonotype was recorded at least ten times. The germline gene is not matched at one end of the junction; a read error may be the cause. J is TRBJ2-3 and V is TRBV7-3; possible D gene TRBD2, 6 bases. In germline, CDR1 is SGHTA, CDR2 FQGTGA. The CDR3 has 15 amino acids. The CDR3 DNA sequence: TGTGCCAGCAGCTTTAGCGGAGGCGGCACCGATACGCAGTATTTT. As protein: CASSFSGGGTDTQYF.

As regards this clonotype: The germline gene is not matched at one end of the junction; a read error may be the cause. V and J are TRBV7-2 and TRBJ1-1; D unclear. The CDR3 contains 13 residues. Per germline, CDR1 SGHTA and CDR2 FQGNSA. The CDR3 bases are TGTGCCAGCAGCTTAAGCGGGAACACTGAATCTTTCTTT. Translated, it gives CASSLSGNTESFF.

This clonotype has ten or more counts. The chain couples TRBV6-5 to TRBJ2-1, with D unclear. This CDR3 region has 16 residues. Germline V gives CDR1 MNHEY, CDR2 SVGAGI. The V end was cut by 0 bases, the J end by 0 bases, with 9 bases between. DNA for the CDR3: TGTGCCAGCAGTTACTCTGGCGGAAGCTCCTACAATGAGCAGTTCTTC. It specifies CASSYSGGSSYNEQFF.

Many counts were recorded for this clonotype. J is TRBJ2-3 and V is TRBV6-1; 9 bases are shared with TRBD2. CDR1 and CDR2 from the germline V gene are MNHNS and SASEGT. Unmatched junction bases numbered 8, after V lost 6 bases and J lost 4 bases. This CDR3 comprises 15 residues. CDR3 sequence reads: CASRTAGTSPDTQYF. The CDR3 DNA sequence: TGTGCCAGCAGAACAGCTGGGACTAGCCCAGATACGCAGTATTTT.

This clonotype was recorded at least ten times. The chain joins TRBV9 to TRBJ2-1, with D possibly matching TRBD2 (5 bases). Trimming left V 4 bases short and J 7 bases short, with 24 bases between. CDR3 length equals 17 residues. Germline V gene sequence: CDR1 SGDLS, CDR2 YYNGEE. The chain's CDR3 is CASSSTGSPQEPNEQFF. CDR3 sequence (DNA): TGTGCCAGCAGCTCCACGGGGAGTCCCCAGGAACCGAATGAGCAGTTCTTC. The complete variable domain, with remaining parts taken from reference TRBV9 and TRBJ2-1, reads DSGVTQTPKHLITATGQRVTLRCSPRSGDLSVYWYQQSLDQGLQFLIQYYNGEERAKGNILERFSAQQFPDLHSELNLSSLELGDSALYFCASSSTGSPQEPNEQFFGPGTRLTVL.

This rearrangement joins TRBV11-2 to TRBJ2-7, with TRBD1 matching 8 bases. The trim removed 5 bases at V and 6 bases at J, leaving 3 bases unmatched. This CDR3 has 12 residues. Germline V gene lookup returns CDR1 SGHAT and CDR2 FQNNGV. In nucleotides, the CDR3 is TGTGCCAGCAGCCCGGACAGGGTCGAGCAGTACTTC. It specifies CASSPDRVEQYF.

This clonotype has a count of ten or more. This chain uses TRBV12-3 or TRBV12-4 with TRBJ1-5; 8 bases are shared with TRBD1. J gave up 7 bases and V 6 bases, and 8 bases lay outside the gene matches. The CDR3 is made up of 14 amino acids. CDR3 DNA sequence: TGTGCCAGCAGCACCTCGACAGGGGCGCAGCCCCAGCATTTT. Its translation: CASSTSTGAQPQHF.

Many counts were recorded for this clonotype. This chain joins TRBV12-3 or TRBV12-4 and TRBJ2-1, with 7 positions matching TRBD1. J was trimmed by 0 bases and V by 6 bases; bases with no gene match: 8. The CDR3 is made up of 16 amino acids. CDR3 sequence reads: CASRDNRGSSYNEQFF. CDR3 coding DNA: TGTGCCAGCAGGGACAACAGGGGCAGCTCCTACAATGAGCAGTTCTTC.

V usage is TRBV6-1 and J usage is TRBJ2-2, with 8 nucleotides matching TRBD1. With 6 bases clipped from V and 1 base from J, the junction kept 7 bases outside the gene matches. Germline CDR1 reads MNHNS; CDR2 reads SASEGT. This CDR3 comprises 16 residues. CDR3 sequence (DNA): TGTGCCAGCAGCCTTTCTACAGGGGGGAACACCGGGGAGCTGTTTTTT. Protein product: CASSLSTGGNTGELFF.

This clonotype was picked up a small number of times. The J gene is TRBJ2-1, the V gene TRBV12-3 or TRBV12-4; 14 bases are a match to TRBD2. V was clipped by 6 bases and J by 2 bases; unmatched bases: 12. The CDR3 loop spans 19 amino acids. CDR3 region: CASSHPGLAGASPYNEQFF. Here the CDR3 DNA reads TGTGCCAGCAGCCATCCGGGACTAGCGGGGGCCTCTCCCTACAATGAGCAGTTCTTC.

This clonotype occurred a few times. V gene TRBV7-3 combines with J gene TRBJ2-1, with D possibly being TRBD2 (6 bases). CDR1 SGHTA and CDR2 FQGTGA come from the germline V gene. Deletions cut 5 bases from V and 5 bases from J, with 10 bases between. The CDR3 consists of 13 residues. CDR3 nucleotide sequence: TGTGCCAGCAGCCCACCGGGGGACAATGAGCAGTTCTTC. Amino acids: CASSPPGDNEQFF.

Many counts were recorded for this clonotype. V and J are TRBV6-5 and TRBJ2-1, with TRBD2 matching 12 bases. With 7 bases clipped from V and 14 bases from J, the junction kept 6 bases outside the gene matches. Germline V gene lookup returns CDR1 MNHEY and CDR2 SVGAGI. The CDR3 is 12 residues long. The CDR3 coding sequence is TGTGCCAGCATTACTAGCGGGGGGAAGGAGTTCTTC. Translation gives CASITSGGKEFF.

This clonotype was observed a few times. This chain connects TRBV6-1 to TRBJ2-2; 10 bases fit TRBD1. This CDR3 comprises 14 residues. Germline V gene data show CDR1 as MNHNS and CDR2 as SASEGT. V shed 6 bases and J 4 bases; nucleotides not matched to a gene: 2. CDR3 in amino acids: CASSWDRGTGELFF. In nucleotides, the CDR3 is TGTGCCAGCAGCTGGGACAGGGGCACCGGGGAGCTGTTTTTT.

Ten or more counts support this clonotype. V is TRBV5-1 and J is TRBJ1-1, with D possibly matching TRBD1 (6 bases). V lost 4 bases to trimming and J lost 8 bases, with 18 bases between them. This CDR3 comprises 14 residues. CDR1 is SGHRS and CDR2 is YFSETQ in the germline V gene. The CDR3 bases are TGCGCCAGCAGCCCTACCGACAGGTGGAGAGAAGCTTTCTTT. It is translated as CASSPTDRWREAFF. The full variable domain, rest sourced from reference TRBV5-1 and TRBJ1-1, is KAGVTQTPRYLIKTRGQQVTLSCSPISGHRSVSWYQQTPGQGLQFLFEYFSETQRNKGNFPGRFSGRQFSNSRSEMNVSTLELGDSALYLCASSPTDRWREAFFGQGTRLTVV.

This clonotype was observed many times. The chain employs TRBV4-1 and TRBJ2-7, with D hard to call. The CDR3 totals 14 residues. Germline-derived CDR1 and CDR2 are MGHRA and YSYEKL. Trimming removed 0 bases at V and 4 bases at J, with 10 bases between. The CDR3 region has the DNA TGCGCCAGCAGCCAAGATCCCAGGCCTTACGAGCAGTACTTC. Amino acids: CASSQDPRPYEQYF.

This clonotype was found many times. This chain links TRBV29-1 with TRBJ1-3; unclear D gene. CDR1 SQVTM and CDR2 ANQGSEA come from the germline V gene. Between the trimmed V and J ends, which lost 4 bases and 0 bases, there was a span of 13 bases. The CDR3 contains 15 residues. The CDR3 protein is CSVVGGRSSGNTIYF. DNA for the CDR3: TGCAGCGTTGTAGGAGGGAGATCCTCTGGAAACACCATATATTTT.

The chain joins TRBV4-3 to TRBJ2-1; the match to TRBD2 covers 11 bases. The CDR3 has 17 residues. After removal of 0 bases from V and 8 bases from J, the junction contained 9 bases not matched to a gene. Germline CDR1 LGHNA, CDR2 YSLEER. This CDR3 is CASSQDRGLAGGHEQFF. The CDR3 region has the DNA TGCGCCAGCAGCCAAGATAGGGGTCTAGCGGGGGGCCATGAGCAGTTCTTC.

This clonotype occurred many times. V usage is TRBV12-5 and J usage is TRBJ2-1; TRBD1 is a possible D gene (6 bases). V was cut by 9 bases and J by 7 bases, with 10 bases left in between. The CDR3 contains 11 residues. Germline V CDR1 and CDR2: LGHNT, FRNRAP. Written as DNA, the CDR3 is TGTGCTAGCAGGGGTGTGAATGAGCAGTTCTTC. Protein: CASRGVNEQFF.

This clonotype has a count of ten or more. This rearrangement joins TRBV5-1 to TRBJ2-1, with D hard to call. The CDR3 totals 17 residues. Trimming took off 0 bases at V and 2 bases at J, with 15 bases between the two ends. Looked up from germline, CDR1 is SGHRS and CDR2 is YFSETQ. Here the CDR3 reads CASSLGLTALTYNEQFF. The CDR3 DNA sequence: TGCGCCAGCAGCTTGGGACTCACTGCCCTGACCTACAATGAGCAGTTCTTC.

The V gene is TRBV5-1, the J gene TRBJ2-3, with D unclear. This CDR3 contains 12 residues. The V end lost 5 bases, the J end lost 1 base, and 5 bases lay between the germline ends. CDR1 and CDR2 (germline): SGHRS, YFSETQ. The CDR3 loop reads CASRERTDTQYF. The CDR3 nucleotides are TGCGCCAGCAGAGAACGCACAGATACGCAGTATTTT.

In its sample, this clonotype was seen a few times. This chain uses TRBV24-1 with TRBJ1-5; D may be TRBD1 (5 bases). V shed 1 base and J shed 11 bases, with 17 bases lying between them. This CDR3 has 15 residues. CDR1 KGHDR and CDR2 SFDVKD come from the germline V gene. This CDR3 is CATSDFRDGVRTQHF. As DNA, the CDR3 is TGTGCCACCAGTGATTTCCGGGACGGAGTAAGGACCCAGCATTTT.